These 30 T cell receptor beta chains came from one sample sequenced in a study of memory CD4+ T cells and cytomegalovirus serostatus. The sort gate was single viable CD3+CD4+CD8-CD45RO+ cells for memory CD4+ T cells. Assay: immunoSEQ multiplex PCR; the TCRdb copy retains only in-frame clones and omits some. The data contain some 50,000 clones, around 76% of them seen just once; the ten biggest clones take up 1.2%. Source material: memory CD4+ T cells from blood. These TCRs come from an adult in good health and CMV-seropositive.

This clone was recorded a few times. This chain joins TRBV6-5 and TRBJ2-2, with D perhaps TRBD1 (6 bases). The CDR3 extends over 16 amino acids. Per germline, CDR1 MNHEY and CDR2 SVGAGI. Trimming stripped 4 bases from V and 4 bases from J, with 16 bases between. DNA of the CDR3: TGTGCCAGCAGTTTCCTCGGACAGTCCTCCACCGGGGAGCTGTTTTTT. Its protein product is CASSFLGQSSTGELFF.

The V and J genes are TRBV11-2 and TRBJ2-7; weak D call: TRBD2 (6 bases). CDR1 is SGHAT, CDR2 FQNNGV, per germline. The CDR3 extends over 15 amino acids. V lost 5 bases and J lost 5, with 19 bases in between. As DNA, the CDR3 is TGTGCCAGCAGCCCCGACTCCGGACTACCAAACGAGCAGTACTTC. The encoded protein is CASSPDSGLPNEQYF.

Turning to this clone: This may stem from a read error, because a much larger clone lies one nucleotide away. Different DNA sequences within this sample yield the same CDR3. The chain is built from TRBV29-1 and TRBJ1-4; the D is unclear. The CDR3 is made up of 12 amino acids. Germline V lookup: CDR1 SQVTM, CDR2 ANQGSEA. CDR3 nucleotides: TGCAGCGTCGAAGATTGGAGTGAAAAACTGTTTTTT. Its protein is CSVEDWSEKLFF.

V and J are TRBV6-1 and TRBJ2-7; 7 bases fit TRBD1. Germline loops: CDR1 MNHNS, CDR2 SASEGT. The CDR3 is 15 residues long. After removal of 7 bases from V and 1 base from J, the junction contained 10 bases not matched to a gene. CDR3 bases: TGTGCCAGCAAGTTGCTCGGGACAGATTCCTACGAGCAGTACTTC. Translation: CASKLLGTDSYEQYF.

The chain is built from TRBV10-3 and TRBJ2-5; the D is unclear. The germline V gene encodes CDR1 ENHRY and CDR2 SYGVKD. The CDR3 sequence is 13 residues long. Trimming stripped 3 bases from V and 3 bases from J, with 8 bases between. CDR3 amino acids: CAISDTVEETQYF. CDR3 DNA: TGTGCCATCAGTGATACCGTAGAAGAGACCCAGTACTTC.

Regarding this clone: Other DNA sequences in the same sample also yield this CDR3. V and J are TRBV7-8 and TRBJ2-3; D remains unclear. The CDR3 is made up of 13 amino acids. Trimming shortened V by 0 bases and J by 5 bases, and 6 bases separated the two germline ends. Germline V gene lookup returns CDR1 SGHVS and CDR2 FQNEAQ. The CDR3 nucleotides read TGTGCCAGCAGCTTAGCGAGAGAAGATACGCAGTATTTT. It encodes CASSLAREDTQYF.

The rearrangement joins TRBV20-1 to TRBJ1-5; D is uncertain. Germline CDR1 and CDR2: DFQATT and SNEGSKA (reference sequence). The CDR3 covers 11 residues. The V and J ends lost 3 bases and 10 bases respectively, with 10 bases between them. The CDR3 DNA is TGCAGTGCTAGGCAGGTAGGACCCCAGCATTTT. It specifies CSARQVGPQHF.

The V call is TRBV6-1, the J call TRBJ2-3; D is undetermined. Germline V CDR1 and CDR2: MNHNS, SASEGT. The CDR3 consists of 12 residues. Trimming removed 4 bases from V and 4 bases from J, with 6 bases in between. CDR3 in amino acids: CASSGGSDTQYF. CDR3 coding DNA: TGTGCCAGCAGTGGGGGATCAGATACGCAGTATTTT.

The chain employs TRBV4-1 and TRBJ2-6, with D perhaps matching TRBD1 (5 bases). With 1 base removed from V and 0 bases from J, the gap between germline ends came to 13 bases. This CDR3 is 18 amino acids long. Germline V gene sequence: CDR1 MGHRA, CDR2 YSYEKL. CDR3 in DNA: TGCGCCAGCAGCCAAGTGGACATGGGGTTCTCTGGGGCCAACGTCCTGACTTTC. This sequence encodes CASSQVDMGFSGANVLTF.

CDR3 sequence reads: CASSAKTGTDYEQYF. Here the CDR3 DNA reads TGTGCCAGCAGCGCAAAGACCGGGACAGACTACGAGCAGTACTTC. V and J are TRBV7-9 and TRBJ2-7, with 7 bases identical to TRBD1. The CDR3 has 15 residues. Germline CDR1 reads SEHNR; CDR2 reads FQNEAQ (reference sequence). V gave up 5 bases and J gave up 3 bases; unmatched junction bases: 10. The full variable domain, in which reference TRBV7-9 and TRBJ2-7 provide the parts outside the CDR3, is DTGVSQNPRHKITKRGQNVTFRCDPISEHNRLYWYRQTLGQGPEFLTYFQNEAQLEKSRLLSDRFSAERPKGSFSTLEIQRTEQGDSAMYLCASSAKTGTDYEQYFGPGTRLTVT.

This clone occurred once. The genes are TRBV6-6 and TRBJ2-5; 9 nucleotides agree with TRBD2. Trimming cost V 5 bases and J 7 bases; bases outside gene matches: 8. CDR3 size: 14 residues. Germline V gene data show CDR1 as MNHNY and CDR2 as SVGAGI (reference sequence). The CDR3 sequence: CASSPLAGVATQYF. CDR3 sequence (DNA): TGTGCCAGCAGTCCCTTAGCGGGGGTGGCGACCCAGTACTTC.

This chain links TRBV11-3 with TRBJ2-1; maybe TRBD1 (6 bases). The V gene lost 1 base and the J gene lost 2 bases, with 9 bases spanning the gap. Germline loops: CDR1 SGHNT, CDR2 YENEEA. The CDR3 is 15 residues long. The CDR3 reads CASSLGTDTYNEQFF. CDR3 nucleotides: TGTGCCAGCAGCTTAGGGACAGATACCTACAATGAGCAGTTCTTC.

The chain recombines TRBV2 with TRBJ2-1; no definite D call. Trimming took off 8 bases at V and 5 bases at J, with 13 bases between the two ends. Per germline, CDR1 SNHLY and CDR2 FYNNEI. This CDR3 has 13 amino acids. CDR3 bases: TGTGCCAGCCACCCCCCGCTGAACAATGAGCAGTTCTTC. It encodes CASHPPLNNEQFF.

CDR3 in DNA: TGTGCCAGCAGCTTGTTGTACCTAAAGGGCAAAAAACTGTTTTTT. The encoded protein is CASSLLYLKGKKLFF. The chain links TRBV5-4 to TRBJ1-4, with D unclear. Germline lookup yields CDR1 SGHNT and CDR2 YYREEE (reference sequence). This CDR3 region has 15 residues. V shed 1 base and J shed 9 bases, with 16 bases lying between them. The full variable domain, rest sourced from reference TRBV5-4 and TRBJ1-4, is ETGVTQSPTHLIKTRGQQVTLRCSSQSGHNTVSWYQQALGQGPQFIFQYYREEENGRGNFPPRFSGLQFPNYSSELNVNALELDDSALYLCASSLLYLKGKKLFFGSGTQLSVL.

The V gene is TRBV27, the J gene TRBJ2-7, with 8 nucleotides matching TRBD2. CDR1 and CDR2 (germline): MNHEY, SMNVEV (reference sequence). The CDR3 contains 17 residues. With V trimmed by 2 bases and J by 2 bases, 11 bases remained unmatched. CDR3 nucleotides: TGTGCCAGCAGTTTACCCTTGACCGATAGCGGGACCTACGAGCAGTACTTC. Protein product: CASSLPLTDSGTYEQYF.

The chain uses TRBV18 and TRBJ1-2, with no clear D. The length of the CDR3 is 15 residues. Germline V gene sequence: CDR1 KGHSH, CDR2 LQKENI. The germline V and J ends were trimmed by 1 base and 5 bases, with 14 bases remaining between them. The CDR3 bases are TGTGCCAGCTCACCACTGCAGTCCAACCAGTATGGCTACACCTTC. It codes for CASSPLQSNQYGYTF.

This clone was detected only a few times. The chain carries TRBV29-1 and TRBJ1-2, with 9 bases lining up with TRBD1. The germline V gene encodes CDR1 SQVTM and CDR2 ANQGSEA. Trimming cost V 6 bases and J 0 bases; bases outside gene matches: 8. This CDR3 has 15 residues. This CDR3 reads CSVPGQGSSNYGYTF. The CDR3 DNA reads TGCAGCGTCCCGGGACAGGGTTCCTCTAACTATGGCTACACCTTC. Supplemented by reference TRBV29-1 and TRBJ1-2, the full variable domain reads SAVISQKPSRDICQRGTSLTIQCQVDSQVTMMFWYRQQPGQSLTLIATANQGSEATYESGFVIDKFPISRPNLTFSTLTVSNMSPEDSSIYLCSVPGQGSSNYGYTFGSGTRLTVV.

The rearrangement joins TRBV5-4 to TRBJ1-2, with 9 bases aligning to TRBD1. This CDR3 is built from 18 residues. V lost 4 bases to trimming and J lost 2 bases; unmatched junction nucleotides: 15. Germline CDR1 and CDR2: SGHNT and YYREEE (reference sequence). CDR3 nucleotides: TGTGCCAGCAGCAGGGGACCCGAGCCCGGACAGGGGAACTATGGCTACACCTTC. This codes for CASSRGPEPGQGNYGYTF.

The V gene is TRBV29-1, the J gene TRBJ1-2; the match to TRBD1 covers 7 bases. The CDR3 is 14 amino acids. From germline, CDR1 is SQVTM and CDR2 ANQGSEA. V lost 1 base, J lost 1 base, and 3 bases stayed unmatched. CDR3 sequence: CSVEARDSNYGYTF. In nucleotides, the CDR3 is TGCAGCGTTGAAGCTCGGGACAGTAACTATGGCTACACCTTC.

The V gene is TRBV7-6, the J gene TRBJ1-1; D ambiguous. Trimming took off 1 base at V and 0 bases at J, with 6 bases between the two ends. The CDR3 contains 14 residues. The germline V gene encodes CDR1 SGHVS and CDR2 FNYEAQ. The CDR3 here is CASSLVPMNTEAFF. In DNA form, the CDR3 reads TGTGCCAGCAGCTTAGTACCGATGAACACTGAAGCTTTCTTT.

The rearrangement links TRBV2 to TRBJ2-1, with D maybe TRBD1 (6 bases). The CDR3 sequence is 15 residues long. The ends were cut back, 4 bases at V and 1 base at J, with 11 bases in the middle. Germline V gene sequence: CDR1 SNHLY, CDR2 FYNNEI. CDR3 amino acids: CASSADRLSYNEQFF. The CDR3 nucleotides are TGTGCCAGCAGTGCCGACAGGCTATCCTACAATGAGCAGTTCTTC.

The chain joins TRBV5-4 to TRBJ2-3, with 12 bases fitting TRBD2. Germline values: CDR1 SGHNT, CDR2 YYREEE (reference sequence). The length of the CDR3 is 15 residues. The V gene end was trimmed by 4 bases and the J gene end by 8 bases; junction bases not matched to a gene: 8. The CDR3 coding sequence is TGTGCCAGCAGCGGACGGACTAGCGGGGAGGTTACGCAGTATTTT. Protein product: CASSGRTSGEVTQYF.

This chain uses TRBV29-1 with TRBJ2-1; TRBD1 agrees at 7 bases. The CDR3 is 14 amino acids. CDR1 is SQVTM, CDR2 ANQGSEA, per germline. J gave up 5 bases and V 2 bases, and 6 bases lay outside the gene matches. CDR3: CSVERARGNNEQFF. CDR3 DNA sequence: TGCAGCGTTGAAAGGGCCAGGGGGAACAATGAGCAGTTCTTC.

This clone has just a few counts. The CDR3 sequence is CASSPSSIGTGRVVTEAFF. DNA of the CDR3: TGTGCCAGCAGCCCTTCTTCGATTGGGACAGGGAGGGTGGTAACTGAAGCTTTCTTT. This chain connects TRBV11-2 to TRBJ1-1, with 9 nucleotides matching TRBD1. The CDR3 spans 19 residues. Germline V gene lookup returns CDR1 SGHAT and CDR2 FQNNGV. Unmatched junction bases numbered 21, after V lost 5 bases and J lost 5 bases.

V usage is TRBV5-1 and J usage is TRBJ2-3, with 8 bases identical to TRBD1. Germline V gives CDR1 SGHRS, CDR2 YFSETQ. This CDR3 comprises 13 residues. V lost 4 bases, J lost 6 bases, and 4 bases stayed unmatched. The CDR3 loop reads CASSRRGQDTQYF. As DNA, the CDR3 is TGCGCCAGCAGCCGCAGGGGGCAGGATACGCAGTATTTT.

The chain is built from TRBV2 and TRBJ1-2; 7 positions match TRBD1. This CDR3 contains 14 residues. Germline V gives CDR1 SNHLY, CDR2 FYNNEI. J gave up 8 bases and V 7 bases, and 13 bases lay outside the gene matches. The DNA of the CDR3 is TGTGCCAGCACCCTCTTCGGGCAGGGGGGGGGCTACACCTTC. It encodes CASTLFGQGGGYTF.

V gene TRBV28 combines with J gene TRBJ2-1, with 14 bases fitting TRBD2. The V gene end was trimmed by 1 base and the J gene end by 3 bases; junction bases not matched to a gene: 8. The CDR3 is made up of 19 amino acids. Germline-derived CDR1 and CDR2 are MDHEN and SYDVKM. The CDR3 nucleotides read TGTGCCAGCAGTTTATCCGGACTAGCGGGGGGAAAAGGCTACAATGAGCAGTTCTTC. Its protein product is CASSLSGLAGGKGYNEQFF. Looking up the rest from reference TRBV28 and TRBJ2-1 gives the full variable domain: DVKVTQSSRYLVKRTGEKVFLECVQDMDHENMFWYRQDPGLGLRLIYFSYDVKMKEKGDIPEGYSVSREKKERFSLILESASTNQTSMYLCASSLSGLAGGKGYNEQFFGPGTRLTVL.

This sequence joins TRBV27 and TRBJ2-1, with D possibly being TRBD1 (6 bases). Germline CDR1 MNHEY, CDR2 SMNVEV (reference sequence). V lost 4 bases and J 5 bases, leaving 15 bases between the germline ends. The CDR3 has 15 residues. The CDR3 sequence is CASSWGTLYDNEQFF. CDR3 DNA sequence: TGTGCCAGCAGTTGGGGGACACTTTATGACAATGAGCAGTTCTTC.

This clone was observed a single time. CDR3 bases: TGTGCCAGCAGCTATACAGGGTCTGGAAACACCATATATTTT. Translation: CASSYTGSGNTIYF. The V and J genes are TRBV5-4 and TRBJ1-3, with D possibly being TRBD1 (6 bases). V was cut by 3 bases and J by 1 base, with 8 bases left in between. Looked up from germline, CDR1 is SGHNT and CDR2 is YYREEE (reference sequence). The CDR3 loop spans 14 amino acids.

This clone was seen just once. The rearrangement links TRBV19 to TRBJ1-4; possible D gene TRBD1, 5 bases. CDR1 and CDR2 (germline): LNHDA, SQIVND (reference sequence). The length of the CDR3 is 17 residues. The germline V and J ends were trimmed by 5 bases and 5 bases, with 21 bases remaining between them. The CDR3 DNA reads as TGTGCCAGTAGTTCATGGGAGGGACTCACCTGGAATGAAAAACTGTTTTTT. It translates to CASSSWEGLTWNEKLFF.